A selection of T cell receptor beta chains follows, all from one sample in a study of blood T cell repertoires in COVID-19. The repertoire was sequenced with immunoSEQ multiplex PCR; TCRdb's copy has only in-frame clones and lacks some. The sample has over 200,000 clones, 75% to 90% seen once; the top ten hold around a sixth. Sequenced material: PBMCs or T cells enriched from blood (not recorded which). The source of these receptors is a man aged 35 to 55 who had recovered from COVID-19. CDR3s include the opening cysteine and the closing phenylalanine or tryptophan. Fields, in order: clone size, D gene, J gene, V gene, CDR3 DNA, CDR3 protein. A D gene is named only where the DNA matches it firmly. Not all rows give a size; the values are once, few, many and, for expanded clones, a class.

abundance: .; d_gene: .; j_gene: TRBJ2-6; v_gene: TRBV25-1; CDR3nt: TGTGCCAGCACAGAAACCAGCTCTGGGGCCAACGTCCTGACTTTC; CDR3aa: CASTETSSGANVLTF
abundance: .; d_gene: TRBD2; j_gene: TRBJ2-5; v_gene: TRBV7-9; CDR3nt: TGTGCCAGCAGCTTATCTAGCGGGAGATTGGAGACCCAGTACTTC; CDR3aa: CASSLSSGRLETQYF
abundance: .; d_gene: TRBD2; j_gene: TRBJ2-7; v_gene: TRBV28; CDR3nt: TGTGCCAGCAGTTTATGGCGGGAGGACTTCTACGAGCAGTACTTC; CDR3aa: CASSLWREDFYEQYF
abundance: .; d_gene: TRBD2; j_gene: TRBJ2-1; v_gene: TRBV5-1; CDR3nt: TGCGCCAGCAGCCTAGCGGGAGTCAATGAGCAGTTCTTC; CDR3aa: CASSLAGVNEQFF
abundance: .; d_gene: TRBD1; j_gene: TRBJ1-6; v_gene: TRBV18; CDR3nt: TGTGCCAGCTCACCCCTAACAGGGGGCGAATCACCCCTCCACTTT; CDR3aa: CASSPLTGGESPLHF
abundance: .; d_gene: .; j_gene: TRBJ2-1; v_gene: TRBV25-1; CDR3nt: TGTGCCAGCAGTAGAGACAGTCTCTACAATGAGCAGTTCTTC; CDR3aa: CASSRDSLYNEQFF
abundance: .; d_gene: TRBD2; j_gene: TRBJ2-7; v_gene: TRBV28; CDR3nt: TGTGCCAGCAGTCCTGCGGGAGGTCGCTCCTACGAGCAGTACTTC; CDR3aa: CASSPAGGRSYEQYF
abundance: .; d_gene: TRBD1; j_gene: TRBJ2-1; v_gene: TRBV30; CDR3nt: TGTGCCACAGGGACAGACAGCTACAATGAGCAGTTCTTC; CDR3aa: CATGTDSYNEQFF
abundance: .; d_gene: TRBD1; j_gene: TRBJ1-2; v_gene: TRBV5-1; CDR3nt: TGCGCCAGCAGCTCACCGACAGGGGATGGCTACACCTTC; CDR3aa: CASSSPTGDGYTF
abundance: .; d_gene: .; j_gene: TRBJ1-6; v_gene: TRBV30; CDR3nt: TGTGCCTGGAGTGGTGGAGTCAATTCACCCCTCCACTTT; CDR3aa: CAWSGGVNSPLHF
abundance: .; d_gene: .; j_gene: TRBJ2-2; v_gene: TRBV6-2/TRBV6-3; CDR3nt: TGTGCCAGCAGGTACCAAACGGAGACCGGGGAGCTGTTTTTT; CDR3aa: CASRYQTETGELFF
abundance: .; d_gene: .; j_gene: TRBJ2-2; v_gene: TRBV5-1; CDR3nt: TGCGCCAGCAGCTTCTCGGGGACCGGGGAGCTGTTTTTT; CDR3aa: CASSFSGTGELFF
abundance: .; d_gene: TRBD2; j_gene: TRBJ2-7; v_gene: TRBV11-2; CDR3nt: TGTGCCAGCAGCTTAGATACTAGCGGAAAATCCTACGAGCAGTACTTC; CDR3aa: CASSLDTSGKSYEQYF
abundance: .; d_gene: .; j_gene: TRBJ2-7; v_gene: TRBV28; CDR3nt: TGTGCCAGCAGTTTCGGCAGGGGGGAGTACGAGCAGTACTTC; CDR3aa: CASSFGRGEYEQYF
abundance: .; d_gene: .; j_gene: TRBJ1-4; v_gene: TRBV7-6; CDR3nt: TGTGCCAGCAGCTCCTCTGCAACTAATGAAAAACTGTTTTTT; CDR3aa: CASSSSATNEKLFF
abundance: few; d_gene: .; j_gene: TRBJ1-1; v_gene: TRBV2; CDR3nt: TGTGCCAGCAGGACCGGGTCCGGGGTGAACACTGAAGCTTTCTTT; CDR3aa: CASRTGSGVNTEAFF
abundance: .; d_gene: .; j_gene: TRBJ2-7; v_gene: TRBV7-8; CDR3nt: TGTGCCAGCAGCTTAGCGCTCAGGGACTACGAGCAGTACTTC; CDR3aa: CASSLALRDYEQYF
abundance: .; d_gene: .; j_gene: TRBJ1-2; v_gene: TRBV2; CDR3nt: TGTGCCAGCAGATCGGACAGACAACTCAACACCTTC; CDR3aa: CASRSDRQLNTF
abundance: .; d_gene: TRBD1; j_gene: TRBJ1-1; v_gene: TRBV7-3; CDR3nt: TGTGCCAGCAGCTCCGGGACAGGGGGGAAAGCTTTCTTT; CDR3aa: CASSSGTGGKAFF
abundance: few; d_gene: TRBD2; j_gene: TRBJ2-5; v_gene: TRBV11-3; CDR3nt: TGTGCCAGCAGCTCCGACGGGACTACTCAAGAGACCCAGTACTTC; CDR3aa: CASSSDGTTQETQYF
abundance: .; d_gene: TRBD2; j_gene: TRBJ2-7; v_gene: TRBV6-2/TRBV6-3; CDR3nt: TGTGCCAGCAGCACCCTAGCGGGAGGCTCCTACGAGCAGTACTTC; CDR3aa: CASSTLAGGSYEQYF
abundance: .; d_gene: .; j_gene: TRBJ2-7; v_gene: TRBV7-9; CDR3nt: TGTGCCAGCAGCTTAGCCCAACAGGGCCACTACGAGCAGTACTTC; CDR3aa: CASSLAQQGHYEQYF
abundance: .; d_gene: .; j_gene: TRBJ1-2; v_gene: TRBV27; CDR3nt: TGTGCCAGCAGCCAGACAGCTAACTATGGCTACACCTTC; CDR3aa: CASSQTANYGYTF
abundance: .; d_gene: TRBD2; j_gene: TRBJ2-7; v_gene: TRBV13; CDR3nt: TGTGCCAGCAGCCGGGGACTAGCGGGCGGGTACGAGCAGTACTTC; CDR3aa: CASSRGLAGGYEQYF
abundance: .; d_gene: TRBD1; j_gene: TRBJ2-5; v_gene: TRBV28; CDR3nt: TGTGCCAGCAGGCCGATCGGGACAGGGAGGGAGACCCAGTACTTC; CDR3aa: CASRPIGTGRETQYF
abundance: .; d_gene: TRBD1; j_gene: TRBJ2-7; v_gene: TRBV5-1; CDR3nt: TGCGCCAGCAGCCCTTCGGGACAGCCCTACGAGCAGTACTTC; CDR3aa: CASSPSGQPYEQYF
abundance: .; d_gene: .; j_gene: TRBJ1-3; v_gene: TRBV4-1; CDR3nt: TGCGCTAGCAGCCAAGATGGGGTAGCGGGAAACACCATATATTTT; CDR3aa: CASSQDGVAGNTIYF
abundance: few; d_gene: .; j_gene: TRBJ1-5; v_gene: TRBV7-9; CDR3nt: TGTGCCAGCAGTGGACAAGATCAGCCCCAGCATTTT; CDR3aa: CASSGQDQPQHF
abundance: medium-sized; d_gene: TRBD2; j_gene: TRBJ2-1; v_gene: TRBV7-8; CDR3nt: TGTGCCAGCAGCCTCAGCGGGAACTCCTACAATGAGCAGTTCTTC; CDR3aa: CASSLSGNSYNEQFF
abundance: .; d_gene: TRBD2; j_gene: TRBJ2-7; v_gene: TRBV9; CDR3nt: TGTGCCAGCAGGGGGGAGGGATTAGGAGACGAGCAGTACTTC; CDR3aa: CASRGEGLGDEQYF
abundance: .; d_gene: TRBD2; j_gene: TRBJ2-1; v_gene: TRBV6-2/TRBV6-3; CDR3nt: TGTGCCAGCAGCGATGGTAGCGGGATCTACAATGAGCAGTTCTTC; CDR3aa: CASSDGSGIYNEQFF
abundance: .; d_gene: .; j_gene: TRBJ1-2; v_gene: TRBV7-8; CDR3nt: TGTGCCAGCAGTGAGGGAAGGATGAACTATGGCTACACCTTC; CDR3aa: CASSEGRMNYGYTF
abundance: .; d_gene: TRBD1; j_gene: TRBJ1-5; v_gene: TRBV7-3; CDR3nt: TGTGCCAGCAGCTTAGACAGGGGCGAGCCCCAGCATTTT; CDR3aa: CASSLDRGEPQHF
abundance: .; d_gene: .; j_gene: TRBJ2-3; v_gene: TRBV9; CDR3nt: TGTGCCAGCAGCGTAAGTTCAGGTCGCACAGATACGCAGTATTTT; CDR3aa: CASSVSSGRTDTQYF
abundance: .; d_gene: TRBD2; j_gene: TRBJ2-7; v_gene: TRBV27; CDR3nt: TGTGCCAGCAGGTCCCGGGGGGGCAGCTCCTACGAGCAGTACTTC; CDR3aa: CASRSRGGSSYEQYF
abundance: .; d_gene: .; j_gene: TRBJ2-2; v_gene: TRBV5-4; CDR3nt: TGTGCCACGGGGGAGCAAGGCACCGGGGAGCTGTTTTTT; CDR3aa: CATGEQGTGELFF
abundance: .; d_gene: .; j_gene: TRBJ1-1; v_gene: TRBV6-5; CDR3nt: TGTGCCAGCAGTAGTAGACAGAACACTGAAGCTTTCTTT; CDR3aa: CASSSRQNTEAFF
abundance: .; d_gene: .; j_gene: TRBJ2-7; v_gene: TRBV6-2/TRBV6-3; CDR3nt: TGTGCCAGCAGCCCCTCGGTCGAGCAGTACTTC; CDR3aa: CASSPSVEQYF
abundance: .; d_gene: .; j_gene: TRBJ2-5; v_gene: TRBV19; CDR3nt: TGTGCCAGTAGTGGGTTGGCAGGTAACCAAGAGACCCAGTACTTC; CDR3aa: CASSGLAGNQETQYF
abundance: once; d_gene: TRBD2; j_gene: TRBJ2-3; v_gene: TRBV4-1; CDR3nt: TGCGCCAGCAGCCAAGAGGGGTCCAGCGGGAGAACAGATACGCAGTATTTT; CDR3aa: CASSQEGSSGRTDTQYF
abundance: .; d_gene: .; j_gene: TRBJ1-2; v_gene: TRBV11-2; CDR3nt: TGTGCCAGCAGCGTAGGGAGGCGAGTCTATGGCTACACCTTC; CDR3aa: CASSVGRRVYGYTF
abundance: .; d_gene: .; j_gene: TRBJ2-7; v_gene: TRBV7-9; CDR3nt: TGTGCCAGCAGCTCCTCTAGTGCCGAGCAGTACTTC; CDR3aa: CASSSSSAEQYF
abundance: few; d_gene: TRBD1; j_gene: TRBJ1-5; v_gene: TRBV19; CDR3nt: TGTGCCAGTAGTGCCAATACAGGGGTAGCCCAGCATTTT; CDR3aa: CASSANTGVAQHF
abundance: .; d_gene: TRBD1; j_gene: TRBJ2-7; v_gene: TRBV5-5; CDR3nt: TGTGCCAGCAGCTTGGCCCGAGGACAGGGGGCTTACGAGCAGTACTTC; CDR3aa: CASSLARGQGAYEQYF
abundance: once; d_gene: TRBD1; j_gene: TRBJ2-7; v_gene: TRBV29-1; CDR3nt: TGCAGCGTTGGGACAGGGGACCTTCGGGAGCAGTACTTC; CDR3aa: CSVGTGDLREQYF